This TCR beta chain is drawn from a study of T cell repertoires in cytomegalovirus infection. Study information: HLA-B-restricted CMV epitopes that are well studied were used alongside recently identified HLA-C-restricted ones. An indication of both CMV infection and matching HLA type came from public TCR beta signatures.

A note on this clonotype: Its antigen is currently unknown.

General study results and limits: Within the response measured ex vivo, HLA-C-restricted CMV-specific TCR beta clonotypes were dominant.

MiXCR, run by TCRdb on the reads, gives a single entry per CDR3 protein. The data show 900,000 to 950,000 distinct CDR3 sequences, 31% seen once. CDR1 and CDR2 from the germline V gene are SQVTM and ANQGSEA. The CDR3 sequence is 11 residues long. Trimming removed 6 bases from V and 6 bases from J, with 9 bases in between. The clonotype comes from a human donor in good health (CMV status not recorded). Some clones in this sample may be carry-over from other donors' samples. V is TRBV29-1 and J is TRBJ2-1; D remains ambiguous. The starting material was cultured CD8+ T cells from PBMCs, obtained from culture after CMV antigen stimulation. The CDR3 DNA follows: TGCAGCGTCCCATTCCCCAATGAGCAGTTCTTC. It encodes CSVPFPNEQFF.